This entry concerns a single T cell receptor beta chain. The target antigen is unknown. The data derive from a study of cytomegalovirus exposure and HLA in healthy donors. General study results and limits: Donors were assumed by presence/absence analyses to have roughly uniform sequencing depth. Beyond CMV serostatus, there was no information to go on about immune exposure.

60 Vbeta and 13 Jbeta primers were used in PCR. Clones were sequenced by immunoSEQ multiplex PCR, and TCRdb holds only the in-frame ones, with some missing. The sample includes under 200,000 clones. The TCR comes from a man between 25 and 39 years old in good health and CMV-seronegative. The sample comprised PBMCs.

The CDR3 DNA reads TGCGCCAGCAGCCGTCCCACTAGCACAGATACGCAGTATTTT. It specifies CASSRPTSTDTQYF. The chain joins TRBV5-1 to TRBJ2-3; no firm D call. Trimming shortened V by 4 bases and J by 0 bases, and 9 bases separated the two germline ends. The CDR3 is made up of 14 amino acids. Germline V lookup: CDR1 SGHRS, CDR2 YFSETQ.